The 29 T cell receptor beta chains below all came from one sample that was sequenced in a study of blood T cell repertoires in COVID-19. Sequenced by immunoSEQ multiplex PCR; TCRdb stores in-frame clones only, minus some. The sample records a few hundred thousand clones, roughly 89% being singletons. Input material: peripheral blood. Receptor source: a woman in her 40s who had recovered from COVID-19.

This chain links TRBV7-2 with TRBJ2-1; TRBD2 aligns across 8 bases. Trimming removed 10 bases from V and 6 bases from J; junction bases left unmatched: 14. The CDR3 contains 15 residues. Germline-derived CDR1 and CDR2 are SGHTA and FQGNSA. The CDR3, as DNA: TGTGCCACCGGGCCGGCGGGAGGCGGACCCAATGAGCAGTTCTTC. It encodes CATGPAGGGPNEQFF.

The chain has TRBV30 and TRBJ1-1, with 7 bases lining up with TRBD1. Unmatched junction bases numbered 14, after V lost 5 bases and J lost 11 bases. Germline-derived CDR1 and CDR2 are GTSNPN and SVGIG (reference sequence). The CDR3 has 13 residues. In DNA, the CDR3 is TGTGCCTGGGGCCCGACAGGGACGGGGGCGGCTTTCTTT. It is translated as CAWGPTGTGAAFF.

The CDR3 DNA is TGTGCCAGCAGTTTCACCTCTAGGCGTGACTCTACCTACGAGCAGTACTTC. Translated, it gives CASSFTSRRDSTYEQYF. The chain combines TRBV27 with TRBJ2-7; D unresolved. CDR3 size: 17 residues. Germline V CDR1 and CDR2: MNHEY, SMNVEV (reference sequence). V was trimmed by 3 bases and J by 2 bases, leaving 20 bases between them.

This chain joins TRBV30 and TRBJ2-7; 7 bases map to TRBD2. The germline V gene has CDR1 GTSNPN and CDR2 SVGIG (reference sequence). V trimming: 2 bases; J trimming: 0 bases; junction bases outside the gene matches: 4. CDR3 length: 14 amino acids. In DNA, the CDR3 is TGTGCCTGGAGTTTTGGCGGGAGCTCCTACGAGCAGTACTTC. Translating it yields CAWSFGGSSYEQYF.

This chain uses TRBV19 with TRBJ2-2; D possibly corresponds to TRBD2 (7 bases). This CDR3 has 15 residues. The V end was cut by 7 bases, the J end by 3 bases, with 15 bases between. Germline V gives CDR1 LNHDA, CDR2 SQIVND (reference sequence). DNA for the CDR3: TGTGCCAGTACGGACGGGGGGCGCCACACCGGGGAGCTGTTTTTT. Its protein is CASTDGGRHTGELFF.

In DNA form, the CDR3 reads TGTGCCAGCAGTGAACCAGGGCCGCAAGAGACCCAGTACTTC. It codes for CASSEPGPQETQYF. The chain combines TRBV28 with TRBJ2-5, with TRBD1 as a possible D gene (5 bases). V was clipped by 5 bases and J by 2 bases, with 12 bases between them. The germline V gene has CDR1 MDHEN and CDR2 SYDVKM. The CDR3 is 14 residues long.

The chain combines TRBV7-2 with TRBJ2-2; possibly TRBD1 for D (5 bases). Trimming left V 0 bases short and J 6 bases short, with 8 bases between. The CDR3 loop spans 14 amino acids. Germline V gene lookup returns CDR1 SGHTA and CDR2 FQGNSA. The CDR3 is CASSLAQGSGELFF. For the CDR3, the DNA is TGTGCCAGCAGCTTAGCGCAGGGCTCCGGGGAGCTGTTTTTT.

Here the CDR3 reads CASSEDPGMGTEAFF. In DNA form, the CDR3 reads TGTGCCAGCAGTGAAGACCCAGGGATGGGAACTGAAGCTTTCTTT. The J gene is TRBJ1-1, the V gene TRBV2; D may be TRBD1 (5 bases). CDR3 length equals 15 residues. In germline, CDR1 is SNHLY, CDR2 FYNNEI. V dropped 1 base and J dropped 5 bases, with 14 bases sitting between them.

The gene calls are TRBV13 and TRBJ2-3; the D gene is possibly TRBD2 (6 bases). With 8 bases removed from V and 3 bases from J, the gap between germline ends came to 9 bases. The CDR3 extends over 12 amino acids. Looked up from germline, CDR1 is PRHDT and CDR2 is FYEKMQ (reference sequence). This CDR3 reads CASGLATDTQYF. DNA of the CDR3: TGTGCCAGCGGCCTAGCGACAGATACGCAGTATTTT.

This sequence joins TRBV25-1 and TRBJ2-3, with D unresolved. The germline V gene encodes CDR1 MGHDK and CDR2 SYGVNS. V lost 3 bases and J lost 1, with 8 bases in between. The CDR3 has 14 residues. The CDR3 DNA is TGTGCCAGCAGTGAGTCCGCGGGCACAGATACGCAGTATTTT. This encodes CASSESAGTDTQYF.

A few counts support this clone. The rearrangement joins TRBV28 to TRBJ2-5; 10 nucleotides line up with TRBD2. The CDR3 spans 15 residues. Germline trimming cut 10 bases from V and 2 bases from J; bases unmatched to any gene: 10. Germline-derived CDR1 and CDR2 are MDHEN and SYDVKM. The CDR3 is CATGTSAPGQETQYF. The CDR3, as DNA: TGTGCCACCGGGACTAGCGCCCCCGGGCAAGAGACCCAGTACTTC.

The chain combines TRBV5-4 with TRBJ2-7, with TRBD2 matching 13 bases. The trim removed 6 bases at V and 4 bases at J, leaving 7 bases unmatched. The CDR3 contains 15 residues. Germline CDR1 reads SGHNT; CDR2 reads YYREEE (reference sequence). The CDR3 sequence is CASKSGTSGIYEQYF. In nucleotides, the CDR3 is TGTGCCAGCAAATCAGGGACTAGCGGGATTTACGAGCAGTACTTC. The whole variable domain, filled in from reference TRBV5-4 and TRBJ2-7, reads ETGVTQSPTHLIKTRGQQVTLRCSSQSGHNTVSWYQQALGQGPQFIFQYYREEENGRGNFPPRFSGLQFPNYSSELNVNALELDDSALYLCASKSGTSGIYEQYFGPGTRLTVT.

This clone was seen only once. The CDR3 loop reads CASSFWQGSTDTQYF. The CDR3 bases are TGTGCCAGCAGTTTTTGGCAGGGTAGCACAGATACGCAGTATTTT. This sequence joins TRBV27 and TRBJ2-3; perhaps TRBD1 as D (5 bases). This CDR3 is 15 amino acids long. Trimming removed 3 bases from V and 0 bases from J, with 10 bases in between. The V gene's germline CDR1 is MNHEY and CDR2 SMNVEV (reference sequence).

The chain joins TRBV10-3 to TRBJ2-7; D might be TRBD1 (5 bases). CDR3 length equals 14 residues. V lost 10 bases, J lost 4 bases, and 20 bases lay in between. Germline CDR1 ENHRY, CDR2 SYGVKD. The DNA of the CDR3 is TGTGCCACCGCTGATGGGCAGGGAACTTACGAGCAGTACTTC. Translation: CATADGQGTYEQYF.

The rearrangement uses TRBV5-1 and TRBJ2-5, with 9 positions matching TRBD2. CDR3 length: 16 amino acids. J gave up 2 bases and V 0 bases, and 5 bases lay outside the gene matches. The germline CDR1 and CDR2 sequences are SGHRS and YFSETQ. The CDR3 spells CASSLGAGGPQETQYF. DNA of the CDR3: TGCGCCAGCAGCTTGGGGGCGGGAGGGCCACAAGAGACCCAGTACTTC.

This sequence joins TRBV15 and TRBJ2-5; possible D gene TRBD2, 5 bases. V was shortened by 3 bases and J by 2 bases, with 16 bases between the two germline ends. Germline V gene sequence: CDR1 LNHNV, CDR2 YYDKDF (reference sequence). This CDR3 has 16 residues. CDR3 in DNA: TGTGCCACCAGCAGTCTTGTTCGAGGGCCACAAGAGACCCAGTACTTC. Amino acid sequence: CATSSLVRGPQETQYF.

This clone occurred once. V gene TRBV19 combines with J gene TRBJ2-1; 10 bases match TRBD2. This CDR3 has 16 residues. Germline CDR1 is LNHDA and CDR2 is SQIVND (reference sequence). Unmatched junction bases numbered 12, after V lost 5 bases and J lost 8 bases. As DNA, the CDR3 is TGTGCCAGTAGTTTCGTGGGTAGCGGGAGGAACGATGAGCAGTTCTTC. Encoded protein: CASSFVGSGRNDEQFF.

The V and J genes are TRBV28 and TRBJ1-6; 9 bases are a match to TRBD1. There are 15 residues in the CDR3. The junction had 7 bases not matched to a gene; V was cut back by 6 bases and J by 7 bases. Germline-derived CDR1 and CDR2 are MDHEN and SYDVKM. The DNA for the CDR3 is TGTGCCAGCAGCCTCCGGGACAGGGCAAATTCACCCCTCCACTTT. Protein: CASSLRDRANSPLHF.

The chain uses TRBV20-1 and TRBJ2-7; D remains unclear. Trimming stripped 3 bases from V and 6 bases from J, with 12 bases between. This CDR3 contains 12 residues. Germline values: CDR1 DFQATT, CDR2 SNEGSKA (reference sequence). The CDR3 DNA follows: TGCAGTGCTAGTGCCAGAGCGCCCGAGCAGTACTTC. Its translation is CSASARAPEQYF.

The V gene is TRBV19, the J gene TRBJ2-7; TRBD1 matches at 8 bases. Germline V gene data show CDR1 as LNHDA and CDR2 as SQIVND (reference sequence). There are 14 residues in the CDR3. The V segment lost 5 bases and the J segment 3 bases; nucleotides outside the gene matches: 6. The chain's CDR3 is CASSPQGAIYEQYF. Written as DNA, the CDR3 is TGTGCCAGTAGTCCCCAGGGGGCGATCTACGAGCAGTACTTC.

The chain carries TRBV18 and TRBJ2-3; D might be TRBD2 (6 bases). The germline V gene has CDR1 KGHSH and CDR2 LQKENI. Trimming stripped 5 bases from V and 0 bases from J, with 9 bases between. The CDR3 is 14 amino acids. CDR3 DNA: TGTGCCAGCTCATTTGCGGGAAGCACAGATACGCAGTATTTT. It translates to CASSFAGSTDTQYF.

The rearrangement links TRBV11-3 to TRBJ2-5; a weak D match, TRBD1 (6 bases). CDR1 and CDR2 (germline): SGHNT, YENEEA. Trimming pared 4 bases from V and 4 bases from J, leaving 19 bases between. The CDR3 is 16 residues long. The CDR3: CASSYGRTEGRETQYF. CDR3 nucleotide sequence: TGTGCCAGCAGCTATGGCAGGACAGAGGGTCGAGAGACCCAGTACTTC. The full variable domain, with the rest looked up from reference TRBV11-3 and TRBJ2-5, is EAGVVQSPRYKIIEKKQPVAFWCNPISGHNTLYWYLQNLGQGPELLIRYENEEAVDDSQLPKDRFSAERLKGVDSTLKIQPAELGDSAVYLCASSYGRTEGRETQYFGPGTRLLVL.

The rearrangement uses TRBV7-9 and TRBJ2-5; 7 nucleotides agree with TRBD1. The junction had 7 bases not matched to a gene; V was cut back by 5 bases and J by 1 base. The V gene's germline CDR1 is SEHNR and CDR2 FQNEAQ (reference sequence). The CDR3 length is 15 residues. Written as DNA, the CDR3 is TGTGCCAGCAGCCCGATACAGGGGACCCAAGAGACCCAGTACTTC. This encodes CASSPIQGTQETQYF.

The gene calls are TRBV4-2 and TRBJ1-4, with 7 bases lining up with TRBD1. Germline V CDR1 and CDR2: LGHNA, YNFKEQ. The CDR3 length is 17 residues. The V segment lost 2 bases and the J segment 4 bases; nucleotides outside the gene matches: 10. The CDR3 coding sequence is TGTGCCAGCAGCCAACCCGAAATACAGGGGAGTAATGAAAAACTGTTTTTT. Translating it yields CASSQPEIQGSNEKLFF.

The rearrangement uses TRBV18 and TRBJ1-5, with D possibly matching TRBD1 (6 bases). Germline lookup yields CDR1 KGHSH and CDR2 LQKENI. This CDR3 is built from 15 residues. V gave up 6 bases and J gave up 3 bases, with 15 bases separating them. CDR3 nucleotide sequence: TGTGCCAGCTCGCAACAAGGGACACCCAATCAGCCCCAGCATTTT. It translates to CASSQQGTPNQPQHF.

The genes are TRBV19 and TRBJ1-2, with D perhaps TRBD1 (5 bases). The V gene lost 7 bases and the J gene lost 3 bases, with 18 bases spanning the gap. Germline V gene lookup returns CDR1 LNHDA and CDR2 SQIVND (reference sequence). This CDR3 comprises 15 residues. In DNA, the CDR3 is TGTGCCAGTACCGTTACGGGGACTAGGTACTATGGCTACACCTTC. Amino acid sequence: CASTVTGTRYYGYTF.

About this clone: A read error may account for a junction end that differs from germline. The chain couples TRBV7-2 to TRBJ2-5, with 8 bases matching TRBD2. The CDR3 is 13 residues long. CDR1 SGHTA and CDR2 FQGNSA come from the germline V gene. The CDR3 here is CASSSVPLAATNF. CDR3 DNA: TGTGCCAGCAGCTCCGTCCCACTAGCGGCGACAAACTTC.

The J gene is TRBJ2-7, the V gene TRBV6-6, with D possibly matching TRBD1 (5 bases). Trimming shortened V by 4 bases and J by 4 bases, and 14 bases separated the two germline ends. Per the germline V gene, CDR1 is MNHNY and CDR2 is SVGAGI (reference sequence). CDR3 length: 14 amino acids. The DNA of the CDR3 is TGTGCCAGCAGTTTCTCAGACAGCACGTACGAGCAGTACTTC. Translation: CASSFSDSTYEQYF.

The rearrangement joins TRBV9 to TRBJ1-5; 7 positions agree with TRBD1. The junction had 3 bases not matched to a gene; V was cut back by 0 bases and J by 3 bases. There are 15 residues in the CDR3. CDR1 and CDR2 (germline): SGDLS, YYNGEE. The CDR3: CASSVGGGLNQPQHF. The CDR3 DNA sequence: TGTGCCAGCAGCGTAGGAGGGGGCCTCAATCAGCCCCAGCATTTT.